This T cell receptor (beta chain) was recovered during a study of cytomegalovirus exposure and HLA in healthy donors. As for the study in general: Early released data comprised around 80 million unique TCRs from HLA-typed donors. Of all 400 or so donors who were genotyped, around 82% belonged to the Caucasian-associated ancestry cluster.

The PCR contained 60 Vbeta and 13 Jbeta primers. Measured with immunoSEQ multiplex PCR; TCRdb has only the in-frame clones, and not every one. The sample shows approximately 130,000 clones, roughly 80% of them seen only once. Per germline, CDR1 MNHNS and CDR2 SASEGT. J gave up 6 bases and V 8 bases, and 5 bases lay outside the gene matches. CDR3 length: 14 residues. Remarks on this clone: Its specificity is not known.

Whole-study results and caveats: The study listed approximately 160 cytomegalovirus-associated TCR beta chains. Later work associated around 18,000 TCR beta sequences with HLA alleles at 0.05 false discovery rate.

This sequence was found in a woman aged 45-60 years in good health and CMV-seropositive. The V and J genes are TRBV6-1 and TRBJ2-2; TRBD1 matches at 11 bases. Sequencing used PBMCs. This CDR3 is CASSGQGASGELFF. CDR3 DNA sequence: TGTGCCAGCTCTGGACAGGGGGCCTCCGGGGAGCTGTTTTTT.